The next 26 T cell receptor beta chains were all read from a single sample in a study of shared clonotypes between healthy human individuals. Naive CD8 cells were CD45RO-negative, positively selected for CCR7, excluding terminally differentiated effector memory CD45RA+ cells. The assay was immunoSEQ multiplex PCR, and TCRdb's table has in-frame clones only and misses some. Among around 1.9 million clones, about 92% were seen once, and the ten largest hold about 1.5%. Sequenced sample: naive CD8+ T cells from PBMCs. The receptors stem from a man between 18 and 35 years old in good health. Some clones in this sample may be carry-over from other donors' samples.

This rearrangement joins TRBV30 to TRBJ2-7, with D possibly being TRBD1 (6 bases). V was trimmed by 6 bases and J by 4 bases, leaving 28 bases between them. The length of the CDR3 is 17 residues. CDR1 is GTSNPN, CDR2 SVGIG, per germline (reference sequence). For the CDR3, the DNA is TGTGCCTGCCGCCTCCCAGGGGCGGCGGACGTTTGGTACGAGCAGTACTTC. As protein: CACRLPGAADVWYEQYF.

A note on this clone: A read error may produce the germline difference seen at one junction end. The gene calls are TRBV7-9 and TRBJ2-5; D is perhaps TRBD2 (6 bases). CDR1 is SEHNR and CDR2 is FQNEAQ in the germline V gene (reference sequence). The CDR3 sequence is 12 residues long. CDR3 protein: CASSGGREIQYF. CDR3 bases: TGTGCCAGCAGCGGTGGACGGGAGATCCAGTACTTC.

This sequence joins TRBV7-8 and TRBJ1-1, with D unclear. Germline CDR1 and CDR2: SGHVS and FQNEAQ. Trimming removed 5 bases from V and 5 bases from J, with 12 bases in between. The CDR3 runs 13 residues. The CDR3 sequence: CASSLGSGTEAFF. The CDR3 coding sequence is TGTGCCAGCAGCCTGGGATCTGGGACTGAAGCTTTCTTT.

The chain uses TRBV10-3 and TRBJ1-4; 9 nucleotides agree with TRBD1. V trimming: 6 bases; J trimming: 8 bases; junction bases outside the gene matches: 7. CDR3 size: 14 residues. Germline CDR1 ENHRY, CDR2 SYGVKD. The CDR3 region is CAIRDTGGEEKLFF. The CDR3 bases are TGTGCCATCAGGGACACAGGGGGCGAAGAAAAACTGTTTTTT.

The rearrangement joins TRBV6-1 to TRBJ1-1; a weak D match, TRBD1 (6 bases). The CDR3 covers 16 residues. Germline-derived CDR1 and CDR2 are MNHNS and SASEGT. V gave up 0 bases and J gave up 0 bases, with 11 bases separating them. CDR3 protein: CASSEAVGGMNTEAFF. CDR3 nucleotide sequence: TGTGCCAGCAGTGAAGCCGTGGGGGGCATGAACACTGAAGCTTTCTTT.

This chain links TRBV9 with TRBJ1-2; 8 bases are shared with TRBD1. V dropped 3 bases and J dropped 8; count of bases not matched to a gene: 12. The CDR3 contains 15 residues. Germline V gene sequence: CDR1 SGDLS, CDR2 YYNGEE. CDR3 residues: CASSEQGALPSGYTF. The CDR3 DNA sequence: TGTGCCAGCAGCGAGCAGGGGGCCCTACCTAGCGGCTACACCTTC.

CDR3 residues: CASSDFGNEKLFF. The CDR3 DNA is TGTGCCAGCAGTGATTTCGGTAATGAAAAACTGTTTTTT. The rearrangement joins TRBV6-4 to TRBJ1-4; D is uncertain. The CDR3 contains 13 residues. Germline loops: CDR1 MRHNA, CDR2 SNTAGT. V lost 3 bases, J lost 4 bases, and 6 bases lay in between.

This clone was seen once. In nucleotides, the CDR3 is TGTGCCACCAGCGGCGACCTTTTGACGATCGGGGAGCTGTTTTTT. Its protein product is CATSGDLLTIGELFF. The chain links TRBV15 to TRBJ2-2; unclear D gene. The CDR3 length is 15 residues. With 5 bases removed from V and 7 bases from J, the gap between germline ends came to 17 bases. In germline, CDR1 is LNHNV, CDR2 YYDKDF (reference sequence). Drawing the rest from reference TRBV15 and TRBJ2-2, the complete variable domain is DAMVIQNPRYQVTQFGKPVTLSCSQTLNHNVMYWYQQKSSQAPKLLFHYYDKDFNNEADTPDNFQSRRPNTSFCFLDIRSPGLGDTAMYLCATSGDLLTIGELFFGEGSRLTVL.

The gene calls are TRBV10-3 and TRBJ1-1; maybe TRBD1 (6 bases). Trimming took 10 bases from V and 8 from J, leaving 17 bases between them. Germline CDR1 and CDR2: ENHRY and SYGVKD. The CDR3 is made up of 12 amino acids. CDR3 DNA sequence: TGTGCCACCGGGAGCGGGACACACGAAGCTTTCTTT. It specifies CATGSGTHEAFF.

The J gene is TRBJ1-5, the V gene TRBV28, with no clear D. This CDR3 is built from 13 residues. Germline CDR1 is MDHEN and CDR2 is SYDVKM. V was trimmed by 3 bases and J by 5 bases, leaving 8 bases between them. The CDR3 loop reads CASSFRRDQPQHF. CDR3 coding DNA: TGTGCCAGCAGTTTCCGTAGGGATCAGCCCCAGCATTTT.

This sequence joins TRBV10-2 and TRBJ2-7; unclear D gene. The CDR3 extends over 12 amino acids. CDR1 WSHSY and CDR2 SAAADI come from the germline V gene. V shed 2 bases and J shed 6 bases, with 8 bases lying between them. DNA of the CDR3: TGCGCCAGCAGTGAGACAAGGCTCGAGCAGTACTTC. It translates to CASSETRLEQYF.

In regard to this clone: The same CDR3 also results from other DNA sequences found in this sample. The gene calls are TRBV7-9 and TRBJ1-1; D uncertain. CDR1 and CDR2 (germline): SEHNR, FQNEAQ (reference sequence). The CDR3 covers 12 residues. Trimming cost V 1 base and J 8 bases, with 8 bases left between them. The CDR3 nucleotides read TGTGCCAGCAGCTTAGGGACCCTAGAAGCTTTCTTT. This encodes CASSLGTLEAFF.

The table lists this clone with a count of one. This chain links TRBV5-3 with TRBJ2-1; a weak D match, TRBD2 (6 bases). TRBV5-3 is sorted into the ORF group, with uncertain function. The CDR3 sequence is 19 residues long. Trimming stripped 2 bases from V and 0 bases from J, with 21 bases between. The CDR3 bases are TGTGCCAGAAGCTTATCCCCGGGCCACGGGAGTGGCTCCTACAATGAGCAGTTCTTC. Amino acid sequence: CARSLSPGHGSGSYNEQFF.

The rearrangement uses TRBV5-1 and TRBJ2-7; D is uncertain. Per germline, CDR1 SGHRS and CDR2 YFSETQ. The germline V and J ends were trimmed by 0 bases and 3 bases, with 13 bases remaining between them. The CDR3 sequence is 15 residues long. This chain's CDR3 is CASSLEGPSVYEQYF. CDR3 nucleotides: TGCGCCAGCAGCTTGGAAGGTCCCAGCGTCTACGAGCAGTACTTC.

This clone has just one count. Other DNA variants within this sample encode the same CDR3. The V gene is TRBV9, the J gene TRBJ2-7; 8 nucleotides match TRBD1. With 4 bases clipped from V and 4 bases from J, the junction kept 7 bases outside the gene matches. Germline CDR1 is SGDLS and CDR2 is YYNGEE. This CDR3 has 14 residues. The CDR3, as DNA: TGTGCCAGCAGCTCCGGACAGGGCGGGTACGAGCAGTACTTC. Translating it yields CASSSGQGGYEQYF.

The rearrangement uses TRBV29-1 and TRBJ2-7; D tentatively reads TRBD1 or TRBD2 (6 bases each). The V gene lost 5 bases and the J gene lost 2 bases, with 13 bases spanning the gap. The CDR3 loop spans 13 amino acids. Germline-derived CDR1 and CDR2 are SQVTM and ANQGSEA. As DNA, the CDR3 is TGCAGCGTTATGACGGGGGCCGCCTACGAGCAGTACTTC. It codes for CSVMTGAAYEQYF.

The chain is built from TRBV7-2 and TRBJ2-5; D gene ambiguous. The CDR3 covers 14 residues. Germline values: CDR1 SGHTA, CDR2 FQGNSA. Trimming removed 0 bases from V and 10 bases from J, with 15 bases in between. The CDR3 is CASSLAPEVYDQYF. The CDR3 DNA is TGTGCCAGCAGCTTAGCGCCTGAGGTGTACGACCAGTACTTC.

V is TRBV9 and J is TRBJ2-5; TRBD2 is a possible D gene (5 bases). CDR1 and CDR2 from the germline V gene are SGDLS and YYNGEE. The CDR3 contains 13 residues. With 4 bases removed from V and 4 bases from J, the gap between germline ends came to 11 bases. As DNA, the CDR3 is TGTGCCAGCAGCAGAGGGCCAGGAGAGACCCAGTACTTC. This codes for CASSRGPGETQYF. Full variable domain (missing parts from reference TRBV9 and TRBJ2-5): DSGVTQTPKHLITATGQRVTLRCSPRSGDLSVYWYQQSLDQGLQFLIQYYNGEERAKGNILERFSAQQFPDLHSELNLSSLELGDSALYFCASSRGPGETQYFGPGTRLLVL.

CDR3 bases: TGTGCCAGCAGCTTGGAGGGGGTGGGCTCCTACAATGAGCAGTTCTTC. It is translated as CASSLEGVGSYNEQFF. The chain carries TRBV5-6 and TRBJ2-1; TRBD1 might be the D (6 bases). Trimming pared 0 bases from V and 0 bases from J, leaving 10 bases between. The CDR3 runs to 16 residues. Germline V lookup: CDR1 SGHDT, CDR2 YYEEEE.

The rearrangement links TRBV11-2 to TRBJ2-4; 10 positions match TRBD2. J lost 6 bases, V lost 5 bases, and 7 bases had no gene match. Germline V gene sequence: CDR1 SGHAT, CDR2 FQNNGV. The CDR3 runs to 15 residues. CDR3 bases: TGTGCCAGCAGCGCCCCGGGACTAGCGTTAAACATTCAGTACTTC. Translated: CASSAPGLALNIQYF.

With respect to this clone: Other DNA sequences from this sample encode an identical CDR3 as well. The chain carries TRBV5-8 and TRBJ2-5; D gene unclear. CDR1 and CDR2 from the germline V gene are SGHTS and YDEGEE. The ends were cut back, 0 bases at V and 3 bases at J, with 6 bases in the middle. This CDR3 has 13 residues. CDR3 DNA: TGTGCCAGCAGCTTGGACCGAGAAGAGACCCAGTACTTC. This codes for CASSLDREETQYF.

V is TRBV30 and J is TRBJ2-7, with TRBD2 matching 12 bases. The ends lost 3 bases at V and 4 bases at J; junction bases unmatched: 7. Germline CDR1 is GTSNPN and CDR2 is SVGIG (reference sequence). This CDR3 comprises 15 residues. CDR3 in DNA: TGTGCCTGGAGGGTAGGACTAGCGGGGAGTTACGAGCAGTACTTC. It yields the protein CAWRVGLAGSYEQYF.

The rearrangement links TRBV28 to TRBJ1-2; D uncertain. Germline lookup yields CDR1 MDHEN and CDR2 SYDVKM. This CDR3 comprises 13 residues. V lost 6 bases, J lost 6 bases, and 14 bases lay in between. The CDR3 region is CASSPGGIHGYTF. Here the CDR3 DNA reads TGTGCCAGCAGCCCAGGCGGGATTCATGGCTACACCTTC.

The J gene is TRBJ2-5, the V gene TRBV28; D remains ambiguous. The V end lost 3 bases, the J end lost 5 bases, and 16 bases lay between the germline ends. The CDR3 sequence is 15 residues long. Germline V gives CDR1 MDHEN, CDR2 SYDVKM. The CDR3 nucleotides read TGTGCCAGCAGTTTGGGCCAGGTCCTCTGGGAGACCCAGTACTTC. Residues: CASSLGQVLWETQYF.

This chain uses TRBV6-1 with TRBJ1-1; unclear D gene. This CDR3 is 14 amino acids long. The germline V gene has CDR1 MNHNS and CDR2 SASEGT. V dropped 6 bases and J dropped 0 bases, with 11 bases sitting between them. CDR3 sequence reads: CASRGRLMNTEAFF. The CDR3 nucleotides read TGTGCCAGCAGAGGACGGCTTATGAACACTGAAGCTTTCTTT.

The chain combines TRBV30 with TRBJ1-2; the D gene is possibly TRBD1 (6 bases). The CDR3 has 13 amino acids. The V and J ends lost 3 bases and 5 bases respectively, with 13 bases between them. In germline, CDR1 is GTSNPN, CDR2 SVGIG (reference sequence). CDR3 sequence (DNA): TGTGCCTGGAGAGGGGGGACAATTTATGGCTACACCTTC. Its translation is CAWRGGTIYGYTF.